These T cell receptor beta chains were read from a single sample in a study of cytomegalovirus exposure and HLA in healthy donors. The assay was immunoSEQ multiplex PCR, and TCRdb's table has in-frame clones only and misses some. Of roughly 220,000 clones listed, 65% to 80% are singletons. The material sequenced was PBMCs. Receptors were obtained from a middle-aged man in good health and CMV-seronegative. Each CDR3 is given with its conserved first and last residue. Each record gives: J gene, V gene, clone size, CDR3 protein. The size of a clone is reported for some rows only, either as once, few or many, or as a class for expanded clones.

J gene: TRBJ2-1
V gene: TRBV27
clone size: few
CDR3 protein: CASNIAGGNEQFF

J gene: TRBJ1-2
V gene: TRBV30
clone size: few
CDR3 protein: CAWSVQGARAGYTF

J gene: TRBJ1-1
V gene: TRBV28
clone size: .
CDR3 protein: CASSSIQAEAFF

J gene: TRBJ2-2
V gene: TRBV18
clone size: .
CDR3 protein: CASSRGRGAANTGELFF

J gene: TRBJ2-7
V gene: TRBV7-2
clone size: .
CDR3 protein: CASSPHRGRPSYEQYF

J gene: TRBJ2-1
V gene: TRBV28
clone size: .
CDR3 protein: CASSPGGNNEQFF

J gene: TRBJ1-1
V gene: TRBV5-5
clone size: .
CDR3 protein: CASSFGQGNTEAFF

J gene: TRBJ2-1
V gene: TRBV6-1
clone size: few
CDR3 protein: CATRRTGRALEQFF

J gene: TRBJ1-1
V gene: TRBV5-6
clone size: few
CDR3 protein: CASSLGPGGTEAFF

J gene: TRBJ2-1
V gene: TRBV7-6
clone size: .
CDR3 protein: CASSSETSGYNEQFF

J gene: TRBJ1-6
V gene: TRBV19
clone size: .
CDR3 protein: CASSEGAYNSPLHF

J gene: TRBJ2-2
V gene: TRBV18
clone size: once
CDR3 protein: CASSLRDRALLNTGELFF

J gene: TRBJ2-7
V gene: TRBV28
clone size: .
CDR3 protein: CASSFLAGGGEQYF

J gene: TRBJ1-1
V gene: TRBV9
clone size: .
CDR3 protein: CASSDQGDTEAFF

J gene: TRBJ2-1
V gene: TRBV5-6
clone size: medium-sized
CDR3 protein: CASSPHRGRFDEQFF

J gene: TRBJ1-1
V gene: TRBV7-9
clone size: .
CDR3 protein: CASSHGAFEAFF